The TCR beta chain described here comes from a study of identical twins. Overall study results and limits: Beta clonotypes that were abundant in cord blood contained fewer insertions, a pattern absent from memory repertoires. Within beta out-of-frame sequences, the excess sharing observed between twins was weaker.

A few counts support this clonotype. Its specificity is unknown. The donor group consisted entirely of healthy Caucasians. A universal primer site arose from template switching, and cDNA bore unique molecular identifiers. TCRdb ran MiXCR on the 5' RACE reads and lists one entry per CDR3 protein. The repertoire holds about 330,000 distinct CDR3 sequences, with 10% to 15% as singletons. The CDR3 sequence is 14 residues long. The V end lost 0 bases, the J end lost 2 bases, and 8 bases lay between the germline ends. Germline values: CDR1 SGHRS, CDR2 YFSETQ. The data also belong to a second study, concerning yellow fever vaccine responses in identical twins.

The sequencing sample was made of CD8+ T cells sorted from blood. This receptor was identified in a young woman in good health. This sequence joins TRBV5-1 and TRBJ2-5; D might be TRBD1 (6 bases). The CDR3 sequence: CASSLEDSQETQYF. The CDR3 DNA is TGCGCCAGCAGCTTGGAGGACAGTCAAGAGACCCAGTACTTC. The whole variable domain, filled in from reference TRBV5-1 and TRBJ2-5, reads KAGVTQTPRYLIKTRGQQVTLSCSPISGHRSVSWYQQTPGQGLQFLFEYFSETQRNKGNFPGRFSGRQFSNSRSEMNVSTLELGDSALYLCASSLEDSQETQYFGPGTRLLVL.